Listed below are T cell receptor beta chains from one sample, sequenced in a study of blood T cell repertoires in COVID-19. The assay was immunoSEQ multiplex PCR, and TCRdb's table has in-frame clones only and misses some. The sample shows tens of thousands of clones, approximately 90% of them seen only once. The sequencing sample was made of peripheral blood. The receptor source for this set is a man aged 60 to 69 with acute or convalescent COVID-19. The conserved cysteine and the conserved F or W are not part of the CDR3 here. Each record gives: V gene, J gene, CDR3 protein.

TRBV5-1	TRBJ2-1	ASSRDRAYEQF
TRBV2	TRBJ1-2	ASSSQGYGYT
TRBV14	TRBJ1-1	ASSQGQATNTEAF
TRBV6-6	TRBJ2-1	ASQVQGAGDEQF
TRBV12-3/TRBV12-4	TRBJ1-2	ASISDRVSGYT
TRBV3-1/TRBV3-2	TRBJ2-2	ASSRRAQRVNTGELF
TRBV5-6	TRBJ1-2	ASSLSGVDYGYT
TRBV3-1/TRBV3-2	TRBJ1-4	ASSQDASPRKLF
TRBV24-1	TRBJ1-6	ATSDSRGSPLH
TRBV10-2	TRBJ2-1	ASRSTGTGGGEQF
TRBV5-4	TRBJ2-7	ASSLGVGPYEQY